This T cell receptor (beta chain) was sequenced in a study of blood T cell repertoires in COVID-19. Study-wide context: Samples of COVID-19 (acute and convalescent) were obtained from the United States, Italy and Spain. PBMCs, B-cell-depleted T cells, or T cells provided the cDNA or gDNA that made up the material.

In the original analysis: The authors estimated nucleated cell counts from reference gene primer amplification. The method was immunoSEQ multiplex PCR; TCRdb's version includes in-frame clones alone and lacks a portion of them. The D gene and trimming were derived from the DNA, and the V and J assignments and clone size from that table. The sample lists fewer than 120,000 clones, nearly 90% occurring once. CDR3 size: 15 residues. V was clipped by 3 bases and J by 3 bases, with 12 bases between them. CDR1 is MRHNA and CDR2 is SNTAGT in the germline V gene. Sequencing used peripheral blood. The chain links TRBV6-4 to TRBJ1-5; D is undetermined. This TCR derives from a human donor in a cohort sampled during active COVID-19. The CDR3 spells CASSERHVYNQPQHF. The CDR3 DNA is TGTGCCAGCAGTGAAAGACACGTCTACAATCAGCCCCAGCATTTT.